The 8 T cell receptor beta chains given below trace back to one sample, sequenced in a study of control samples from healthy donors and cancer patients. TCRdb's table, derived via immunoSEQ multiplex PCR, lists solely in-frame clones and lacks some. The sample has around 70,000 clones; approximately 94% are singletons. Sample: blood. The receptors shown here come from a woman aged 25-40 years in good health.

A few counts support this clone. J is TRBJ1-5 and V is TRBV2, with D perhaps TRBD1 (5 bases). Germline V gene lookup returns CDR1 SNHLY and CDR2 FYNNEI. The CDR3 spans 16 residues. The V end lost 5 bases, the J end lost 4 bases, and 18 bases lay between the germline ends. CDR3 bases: TGTGCCAGCAGTCTCCGGGGCCACACACTTAATCAGCCCCAGCATTTT. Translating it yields CASSLRGHTLNQPQHF. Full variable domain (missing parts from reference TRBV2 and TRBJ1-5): EPEVTQTPSHQVTQMGQEVILRCVPISNHLYFYWYRQILGQKVEFLVSFYNNEISEKSEIFDDQFSVERPDGSNFTLKIRSTKLEDSAMYFCASSLRGHTLNQPQHFGDGTRLSIL.

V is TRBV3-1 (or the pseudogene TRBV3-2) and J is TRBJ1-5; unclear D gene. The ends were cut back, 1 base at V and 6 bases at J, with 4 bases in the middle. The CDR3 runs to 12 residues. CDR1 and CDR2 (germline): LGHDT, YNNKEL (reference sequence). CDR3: CASSQGGQPQHF. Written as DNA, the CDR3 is TGTGCCAGCAGCCAAGGTGGTCAGCCCCAGCATTTT.

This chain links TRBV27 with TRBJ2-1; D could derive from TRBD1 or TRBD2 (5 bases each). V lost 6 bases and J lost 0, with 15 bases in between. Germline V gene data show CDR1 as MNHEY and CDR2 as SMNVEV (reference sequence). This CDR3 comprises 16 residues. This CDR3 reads CASRLGPGSSYNEQFF. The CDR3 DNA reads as TGTGCCAGCAGGCTGGGGCCAGGGAGCTCCTACAATGAGCAGTTCTTC.

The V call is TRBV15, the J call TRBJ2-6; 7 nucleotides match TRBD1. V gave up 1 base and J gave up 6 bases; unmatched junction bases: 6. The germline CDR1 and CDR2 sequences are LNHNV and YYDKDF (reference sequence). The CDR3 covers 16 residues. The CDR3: CATSRGTGLEANVLTF. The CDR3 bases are TGTGCCACCAGCAGAGGGACAGGTTTGGAGGCCAACGTCCTGACTTTC.

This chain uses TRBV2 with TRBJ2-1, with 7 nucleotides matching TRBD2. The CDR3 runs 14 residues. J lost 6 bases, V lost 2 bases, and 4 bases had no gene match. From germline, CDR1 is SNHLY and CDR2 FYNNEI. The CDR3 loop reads CASSEMQRGNEQFF. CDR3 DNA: TGTGCCAGCAGTGAAATGCAGCGGGGCAATGAGCAGTTCTTC.

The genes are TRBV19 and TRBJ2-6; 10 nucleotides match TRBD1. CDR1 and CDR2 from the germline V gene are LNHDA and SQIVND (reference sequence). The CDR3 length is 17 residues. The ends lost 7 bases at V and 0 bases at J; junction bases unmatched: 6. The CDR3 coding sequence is TGTGCCAGTACCGGGACAGGGGTTAGCTCTGGGGCCAACGTCCTGACTTTC. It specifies CASTGTGVSSGANVLTF.

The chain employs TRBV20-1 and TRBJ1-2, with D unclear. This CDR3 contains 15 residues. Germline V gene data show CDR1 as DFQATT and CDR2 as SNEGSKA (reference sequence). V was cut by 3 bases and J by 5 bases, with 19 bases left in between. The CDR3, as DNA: TGCAGTGCTAGTTTTTCCCCATCGGGTGGATATGGCTACACCTTC. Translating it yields CSASFSPSGGYGYTF.

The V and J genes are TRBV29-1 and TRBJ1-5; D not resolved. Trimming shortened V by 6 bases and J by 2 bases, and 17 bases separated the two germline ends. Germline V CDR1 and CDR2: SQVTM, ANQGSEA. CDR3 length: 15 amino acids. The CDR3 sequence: CSVRLEGVGNQPQHF. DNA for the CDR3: TGCAGCGTAAGGTTAGAGGGTGTAGGCAATCAGCCCCAGCATTTT.